The clone carrying this TCR beta chain was counted once. Deletions cut 4 bases from V and 3 bases from J, with 11 bases between. The germline CDR1 and CDR2 sequences are SGHRS and YFSETQ. This CDR3 spans 14 amino acids. Healthy adults negative for HIV, lacking recent acute infections or vaccinations, served as donors. The data were obtained in a study of shared clonotypes between healthy human individuals. Study-level information: Three plates were used per donor for CD4 naive, three for CD4 memory, two for CD8 naive and one for CD8 memory.

Deep was the level used in running the assay. Every subset had its genomic DNA shared out evenly among several immunoSEQ plates. This table comes from immunoSEQ multiplex PCR, and its TCRdb copy is limited to in-frame clones, with some not included. The sample lists roughly 2.6 million clones, around 90% occurring once. The sequenced sample was naive CD4+ T cells sorted from blood. Subset defined: CD45RA+ positively selected. This TCR was sampled from a man between 18 and 29 years old in good health. This chain joins TRBV5-1 and TRBJ2-1; D possibly corresponds to TRBD2 (6 bases). Here the CDR3 DNA reads TGCGCCAGCAGCGCCGGGACTGGCTACAATGAGCAGTTCTTC. Its protein product is CASSAGTGYNEQFF.